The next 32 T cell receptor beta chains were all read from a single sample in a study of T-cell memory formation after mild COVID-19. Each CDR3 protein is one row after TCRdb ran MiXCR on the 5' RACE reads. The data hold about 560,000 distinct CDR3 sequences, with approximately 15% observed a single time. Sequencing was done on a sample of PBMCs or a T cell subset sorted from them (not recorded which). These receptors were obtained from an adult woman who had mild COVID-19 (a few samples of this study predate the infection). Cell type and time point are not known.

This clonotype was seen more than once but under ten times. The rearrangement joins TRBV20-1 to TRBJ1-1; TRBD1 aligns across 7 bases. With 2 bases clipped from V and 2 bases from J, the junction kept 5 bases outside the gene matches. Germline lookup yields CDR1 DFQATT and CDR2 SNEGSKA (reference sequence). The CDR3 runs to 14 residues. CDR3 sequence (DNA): TGCAGTGCTAGACGAGGGGGCCTCAACACTGAAGCTTTCTTT. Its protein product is CSARRGGLNTEAFF.

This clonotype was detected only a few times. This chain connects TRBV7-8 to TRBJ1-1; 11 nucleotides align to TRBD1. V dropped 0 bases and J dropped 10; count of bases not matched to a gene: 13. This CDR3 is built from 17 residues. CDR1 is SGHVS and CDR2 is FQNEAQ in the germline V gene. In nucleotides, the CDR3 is TGTGCCAGCAGCTTAGCTTACCGGGACAGGGGGGTCTCCGGAGCTTTCTTT. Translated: CASSLAYRDRGVSGAFF.

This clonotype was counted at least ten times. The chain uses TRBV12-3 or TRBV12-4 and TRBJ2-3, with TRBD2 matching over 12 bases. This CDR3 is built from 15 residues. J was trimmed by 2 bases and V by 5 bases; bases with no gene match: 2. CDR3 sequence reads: CASSRTSGDTDTQYF. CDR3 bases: TGTGCCAGCAGTCGGACTAGCGGGGACACAGATACGCAGTATTTT.

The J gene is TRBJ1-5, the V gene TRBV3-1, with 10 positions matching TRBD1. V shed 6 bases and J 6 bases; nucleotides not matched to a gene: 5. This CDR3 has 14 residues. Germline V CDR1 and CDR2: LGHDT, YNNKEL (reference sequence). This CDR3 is CASSRQGASQPQHF. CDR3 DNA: TGTGCCAGCAGTAGACAGGGGGCATCTCAGCCCCAGCATTTT.

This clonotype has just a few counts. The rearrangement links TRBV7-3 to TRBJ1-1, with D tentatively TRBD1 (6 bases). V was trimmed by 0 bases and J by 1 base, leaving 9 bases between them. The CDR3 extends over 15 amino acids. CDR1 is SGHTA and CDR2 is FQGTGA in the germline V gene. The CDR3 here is CASSLTGGANTEAFF. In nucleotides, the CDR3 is TGTGCCAGCAGCTTAACGGGGGGCGCGAACACTGAAGCTTTCTTT.

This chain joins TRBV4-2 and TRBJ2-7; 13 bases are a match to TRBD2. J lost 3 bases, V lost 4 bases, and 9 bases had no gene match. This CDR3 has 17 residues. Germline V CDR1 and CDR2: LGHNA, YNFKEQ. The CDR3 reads CASSLSGLAGDYYEQYF. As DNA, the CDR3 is TGTGCCAGCAGCCTTTCAGGACTAGCGGGAGATTACTACGAGCAGTACTTC.

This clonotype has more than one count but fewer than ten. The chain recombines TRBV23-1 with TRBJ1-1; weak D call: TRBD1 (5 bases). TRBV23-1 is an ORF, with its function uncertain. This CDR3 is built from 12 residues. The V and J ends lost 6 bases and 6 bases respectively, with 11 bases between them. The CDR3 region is CASSRWGAEAFF. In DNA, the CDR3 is TGCGCCAGCAGCCGATGGGGCGCTGAAGCTTTCTTT.

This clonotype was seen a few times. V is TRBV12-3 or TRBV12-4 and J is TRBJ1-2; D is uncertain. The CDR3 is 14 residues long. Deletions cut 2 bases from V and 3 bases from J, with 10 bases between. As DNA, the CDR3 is TGTGCCAGCAGTTTATCCTCTGCGGACTATGGCTACACCTTC. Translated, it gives CASSLSSADYGYTF.

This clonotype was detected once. CDR3 DNA: TGTGCCAGCAGTTTGAGGGTTGGGCTAGTCAATGAGCAGTTCTTC. Translated, it gives CASSLRVGLVNEQFF. V gene TRBV27 combines with J gene TRBJ2-1, with D perhaps matching TRBD2 (5 bases). Trimming shortened V by 3 bases and J by 6 bases, and 15 bases separated the two germline ends. CDR1 MNHEY and CDR2 SMNVEV come from the germline V gene (reference sequence). This CDR3 is built from 15 residues.

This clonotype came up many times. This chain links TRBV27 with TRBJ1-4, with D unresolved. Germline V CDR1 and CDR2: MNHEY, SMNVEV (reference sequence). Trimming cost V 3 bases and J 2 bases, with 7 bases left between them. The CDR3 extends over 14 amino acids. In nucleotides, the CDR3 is TGTGCCAGCAGTTTCTCCGGGACTAATGAAAAACTGTTTTTT. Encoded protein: CASSFSGTNEKLFF. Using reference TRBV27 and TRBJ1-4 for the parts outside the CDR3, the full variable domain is EAQVTQNPRYLITVTGKKLTVTCSQNMNHEYMSWYRQDPGLGLRQIYYSMNVEVTDKGDVPEGYKVSRKEKRNFPLILESPSPNQTSLYFCASSFSGTNEKLFFGSGTQLSVL.

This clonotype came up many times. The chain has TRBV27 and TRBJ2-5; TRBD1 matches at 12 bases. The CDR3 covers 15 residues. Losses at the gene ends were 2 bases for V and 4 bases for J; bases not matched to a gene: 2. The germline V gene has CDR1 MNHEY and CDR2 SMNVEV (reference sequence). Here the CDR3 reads CASSLGTGGLETQYF. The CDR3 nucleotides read TGTGCCAGCAGTTTAGGGACAGGGGGCCTAGAGACCCAGTACTTC.

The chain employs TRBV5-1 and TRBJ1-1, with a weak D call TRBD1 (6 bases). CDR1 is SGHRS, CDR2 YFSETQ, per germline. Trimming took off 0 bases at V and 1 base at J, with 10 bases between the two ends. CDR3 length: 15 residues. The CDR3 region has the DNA TGCGCCAGCAGCTTGGGGGACACCGAGAACACTGAAGCTTTCTTT. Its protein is CASSLGDTENTEAFF.

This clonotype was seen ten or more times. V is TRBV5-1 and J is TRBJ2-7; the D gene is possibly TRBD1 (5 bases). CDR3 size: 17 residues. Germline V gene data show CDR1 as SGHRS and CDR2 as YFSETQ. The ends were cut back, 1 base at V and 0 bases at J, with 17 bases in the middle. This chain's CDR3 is CASSLTPGHHSSYEQYF. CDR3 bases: TGCGCCAGCAGCTTGACCCCCGGACACCATAGCTCCTACGAGCAGTACTTC.

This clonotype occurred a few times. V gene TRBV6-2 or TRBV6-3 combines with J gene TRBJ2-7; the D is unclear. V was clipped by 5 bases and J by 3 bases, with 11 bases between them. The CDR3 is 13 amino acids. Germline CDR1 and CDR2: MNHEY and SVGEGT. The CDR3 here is CASSTRPFYEQYF. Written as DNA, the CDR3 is TGTGCCAGCAGTACACGGCCGTTCTACGAGCAGTACTTC.

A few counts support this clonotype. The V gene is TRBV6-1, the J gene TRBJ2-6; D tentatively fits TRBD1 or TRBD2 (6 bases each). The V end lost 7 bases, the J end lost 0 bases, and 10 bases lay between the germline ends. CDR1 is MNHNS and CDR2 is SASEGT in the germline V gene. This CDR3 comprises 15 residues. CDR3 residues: CASKGGSSGANVLTF. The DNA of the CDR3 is TGTGCCAGCAAGGGGGGCAGCTCTGGGGCCAACGTCCTGACTTTC.

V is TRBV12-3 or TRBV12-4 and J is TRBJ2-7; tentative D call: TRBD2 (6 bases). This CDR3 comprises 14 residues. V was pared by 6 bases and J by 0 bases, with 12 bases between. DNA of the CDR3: TGTGCCAGCAGGATAGGAGGGACCTCCTACGAGCAGTACTTC. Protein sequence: CASRIGGTSYEQYF.

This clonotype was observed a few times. CDR3 nucleotides: TGCAGTGCTAGTCGCGAGGGGCTAGGGTCTGAAGCTTTCTTT. Translated, it gives CSASREGLGSEAFF. The J gene is TRBJ1-1, the V gene TRBV20-1, with TRBD1 as a possible D gene (5 bases). The V end was cut by 3 bases, the J end by 6 bases, with 17 bases between. This CDR3 spans 14 amino acids. Per germline, CDR1 DFQATT and CDR2 SNEGSKA (reference sequence).

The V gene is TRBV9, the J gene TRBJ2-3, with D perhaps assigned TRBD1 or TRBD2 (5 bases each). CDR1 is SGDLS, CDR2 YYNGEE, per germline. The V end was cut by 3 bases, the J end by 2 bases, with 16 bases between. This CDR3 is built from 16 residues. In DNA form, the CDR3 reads TGTGCCAGCAGCGCTGGGACGGCCGCTTACACAGATACGCAGTATTTT. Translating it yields CASSAGTAAYTDTQYF.

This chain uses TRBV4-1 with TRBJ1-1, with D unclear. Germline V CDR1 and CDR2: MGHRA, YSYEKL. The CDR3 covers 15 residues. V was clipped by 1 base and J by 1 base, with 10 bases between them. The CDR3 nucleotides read TGCGCCAGCAGCCAAGGACCCCTAAAGAACACTGAAGCTTTCTTT. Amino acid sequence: CASSQGPLKNTEAFF.

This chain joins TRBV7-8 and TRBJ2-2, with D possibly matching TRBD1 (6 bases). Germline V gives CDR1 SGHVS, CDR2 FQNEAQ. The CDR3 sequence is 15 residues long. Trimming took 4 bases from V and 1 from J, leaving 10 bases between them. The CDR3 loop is CASSSLDRNTGELFF. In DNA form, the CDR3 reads TGTGCCAGCAGCTCCCTGGACAGGAACACCGGGGAGCTGTTTTTT.

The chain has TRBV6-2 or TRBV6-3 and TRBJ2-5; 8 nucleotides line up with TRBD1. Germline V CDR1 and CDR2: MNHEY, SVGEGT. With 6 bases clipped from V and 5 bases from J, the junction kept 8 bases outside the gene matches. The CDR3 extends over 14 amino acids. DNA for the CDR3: TGTGCCAGCAGCCAACAGGGGGGCCGGGAGACCCAGTACTTC. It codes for CASSQQGGRETQYF.

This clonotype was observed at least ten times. The CDR3 nucleotides are TGCAGCGTGGGGACAGGGAGCTCTAGCAATCAGCCCCAGCATTTT. This gives the protein CSVGTGSSSNQPQHF. This sequence joins TRBV29-1 and TRBJ1-5; 9 bases line up with TRBD1. This CDR3 is built from 15 residues. Germline values: CDR1 SQVTM, CDR2 ANQGSEA. V dropped 6 bases and J dropped 0; count of bases not matched to a gene: 6.

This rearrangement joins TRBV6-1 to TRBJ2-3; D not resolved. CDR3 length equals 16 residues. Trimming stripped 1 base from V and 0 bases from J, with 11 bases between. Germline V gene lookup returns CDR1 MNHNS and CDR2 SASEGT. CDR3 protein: CASSEGTGVSTDTQYF. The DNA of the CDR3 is TGTGCCAGCAGTGAAGGGACGGGTGTTAGCACAGATACGCAGTATTTT.

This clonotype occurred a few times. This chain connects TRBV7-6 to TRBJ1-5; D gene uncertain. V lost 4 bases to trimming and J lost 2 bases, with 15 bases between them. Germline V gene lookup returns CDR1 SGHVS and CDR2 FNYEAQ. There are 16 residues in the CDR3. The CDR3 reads CASSSPGGWCNQPQHF. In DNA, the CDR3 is TGTGCCAGCAGCTCTCCGGGAGGCTGGTGCAATCAGCCCCAGCATTTT.

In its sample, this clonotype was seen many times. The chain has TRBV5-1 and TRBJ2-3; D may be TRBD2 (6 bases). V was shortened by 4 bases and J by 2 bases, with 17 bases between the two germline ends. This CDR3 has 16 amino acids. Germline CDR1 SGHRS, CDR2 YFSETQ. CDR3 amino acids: CASSGYGTPDTDTQYF. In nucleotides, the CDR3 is TGCGCCAGCAGCGGGTACGGGACTCCTGACACAGATACGCAGTATTTT.

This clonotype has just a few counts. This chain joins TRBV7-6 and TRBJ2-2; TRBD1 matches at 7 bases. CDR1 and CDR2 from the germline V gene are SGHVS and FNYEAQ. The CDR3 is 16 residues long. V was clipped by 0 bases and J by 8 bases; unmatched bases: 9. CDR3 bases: TGTGCCAGCAGCTTAGCCCGAAGCAGGGGGACGGGGGAGCTGTTTTTT. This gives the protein CASSLARSRGTGELFF.

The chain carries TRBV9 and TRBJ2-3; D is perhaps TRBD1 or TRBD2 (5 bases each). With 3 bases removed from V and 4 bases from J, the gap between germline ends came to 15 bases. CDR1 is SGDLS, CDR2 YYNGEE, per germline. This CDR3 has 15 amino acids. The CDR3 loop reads CASSAGLAGSDTQYF. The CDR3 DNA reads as TGTGCCAGCAGCGCGGGGCTAGCAGGGTCAGATACGCAGTATTTT.

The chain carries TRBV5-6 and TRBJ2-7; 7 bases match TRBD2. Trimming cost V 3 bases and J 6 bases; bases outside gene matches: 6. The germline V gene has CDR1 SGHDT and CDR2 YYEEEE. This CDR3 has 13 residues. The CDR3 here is CASSYSTSSEQYF. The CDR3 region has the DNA TGTGCCAGCAGCTACTCGACTAGCTCCGAGCAGTACTTC.

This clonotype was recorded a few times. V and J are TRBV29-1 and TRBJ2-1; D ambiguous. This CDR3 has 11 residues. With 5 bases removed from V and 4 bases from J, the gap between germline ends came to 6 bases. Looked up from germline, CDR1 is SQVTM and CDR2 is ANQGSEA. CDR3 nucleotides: TGCAGCGTTAACCTGTACAATGAGCAGTTCTTC. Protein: CSVNLYNEQFF.

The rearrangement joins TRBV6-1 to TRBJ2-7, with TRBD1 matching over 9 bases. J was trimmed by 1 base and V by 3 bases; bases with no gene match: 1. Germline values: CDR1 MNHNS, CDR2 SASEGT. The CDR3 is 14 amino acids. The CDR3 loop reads CASSDGTGSYEQYF. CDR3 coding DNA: TGTGCCAGCAGTGATGGGACAGGGTCCTACGAGCAGTACTTC.

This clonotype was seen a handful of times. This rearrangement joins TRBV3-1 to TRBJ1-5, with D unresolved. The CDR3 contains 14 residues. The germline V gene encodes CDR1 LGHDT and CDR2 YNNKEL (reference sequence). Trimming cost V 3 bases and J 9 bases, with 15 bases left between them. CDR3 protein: CASSHGRQNSPQHF. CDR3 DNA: TGTGCCAGCAGCCACGGGAGGCAAAATTCGCCCCAGCATTTT.

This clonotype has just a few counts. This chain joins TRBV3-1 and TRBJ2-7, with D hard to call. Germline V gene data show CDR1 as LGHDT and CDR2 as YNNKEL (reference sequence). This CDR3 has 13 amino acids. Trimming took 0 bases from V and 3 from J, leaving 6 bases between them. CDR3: CASSQDGLYEQYF. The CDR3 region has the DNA TGTGCCAGCAGCCAAGACGGGCTCTACGAGCAGTACTTC.